The rows below give T cell receptor beta chains drawn from one sample of a study of human versus mouse CDR3 diversity and MHC coevolution. Clones were read by immunoSEQ multiplex PCR, and TCRdb kept only the in-frame ones, dropping some. The sample consists of some 60,000 clones, roughly 94% of them appearing once. Input material: naive CD4+ T cells from blood. The receptors derive from a person aged 55-75 years in good health. Both conserved end residues are part of each CDR3. A D gene is named only where the DNA matches it firmly. The listing skips clone size in some rows; elsewhere it reads once, few, many or a size class.

D gene	V gene	clone size	J gene	CDR3 protein	CDR3 DNA
TRBD2	TRBV5-1	.	TRBJ2-1	CASSFSSGANEQFF	TGCGCCAGCAGCTTCTCTAGCGGAGCGAATGAGCAGTTCTTC
.	TRBV11-3	.	TRBJ2-7	CASSLRMTTYEQYF	TGTGCCAGCAGCCTCAGAATGACTACCTACGAGCAGTACTTC
.	TRBV21-1	.	TRBJ2-5	CASSKALGQMGETQYF	TGTGCCAGCAGCAAAGCGCTCGGACAGATGGGAGAGACCCAGTACTTC
TRBD2	TRBV7-7	.	TRBJ2-1	CASSPLREGSYNEQFF	TGTGCCAGCAGCCCCCTCAGGGAGGGGTCCTACAATGAGCAGTTCTTC
TRBD2	TRBV11-1	once	TRBJ2-1	CASSVQGTSGIYEQFF	TGTGCCAGCAGCGTACAGGGGACTAGCGGGATCTATGAGCAGTTCTTC
TRBD1	TRBV7-3	.	TRBJ1-2	CASSPGQALNYGYTF	TGTGCCAGCAGCCCCGGACAGGCACTCAACTATGGCTACACCTTC
.	TRBV10-3	.	TRBJ1-1	CAISESTRGRGKNTEAFF	TGTGCCATCAGTGAGTCGACAAGGGGCAGGGGAAAAAACACTGAAGCTTTCTTT
TRBD1	TRBV14	.	TRBJ2-7	CASSQNWDRVYEQYF	TGTGCCAGCAGCCAAAACTGGGACAGGGTCTACGAGCAGTACTTC
TRBD2	TRBV18	.	TRBJ2-2	CASSPPAGENTGELFF	TGTGCCAGCTCACCACCTGCGGGAGAGAACACCGGGGAGCTGTTTTTT
.	TRBV5-8	.	TRBJ2-7	CASSPAGRGTSSYEQYF	TGTGCCAGCAGCCCGGCGGGGCGGGGAACGAGCTCCTACGAGCAGTACTTC
TRBD1	TRBV18	.	TRBJ2-7	CASSERTGGYEQYF	TGTGCCAGCTCAGAGAGGACAGGGGGCTACGAGCAGTACTTC
.	TRBV5-1	.	TRBJ1-6	CASSGRSPLHF	TGCGCCAGCAGCGGTCGGTCACCCCTCCACTTT
TRBD1	TRBV7-7	.	TRBJ1-4	CASSPTGGGGKLFF	TGTGCCAGCAGCCCAACAGGGGGAGGTGGAAAACTGTTTTTT
.	TRBV4-1	.	TRBJ2-2	CASSQEGVRTGELFF	TGCGCCAGCAGCCAAGAGGGAGTCAGAACCGGGGAGCTGTTTTTT
TRBD2	TRBV18	once	TRBJ2-1	CASSPPGLAGVGEQFF	TGTGCCAGCTCACCACCAGGACTAGCGGGAGTGGGAGAGCAGTTCTTC
.	TRBV11-2	.	TRBJ2-5	CASSLDPGAQETQYF	TGTGCCAGCAGCTTAGATCCAGGGGCCCAAGAGACCCAGTACTTC